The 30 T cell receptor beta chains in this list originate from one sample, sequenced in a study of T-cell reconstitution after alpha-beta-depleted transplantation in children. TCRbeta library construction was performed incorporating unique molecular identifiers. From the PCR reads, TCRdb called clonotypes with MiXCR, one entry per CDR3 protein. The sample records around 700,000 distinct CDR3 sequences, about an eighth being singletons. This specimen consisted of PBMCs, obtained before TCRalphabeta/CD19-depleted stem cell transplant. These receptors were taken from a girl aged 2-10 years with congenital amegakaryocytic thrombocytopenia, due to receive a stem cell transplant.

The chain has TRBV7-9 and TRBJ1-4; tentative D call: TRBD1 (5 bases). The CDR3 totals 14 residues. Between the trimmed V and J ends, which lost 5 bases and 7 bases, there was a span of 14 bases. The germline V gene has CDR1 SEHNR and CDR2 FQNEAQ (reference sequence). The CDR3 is CASSLPGRTEKLFF. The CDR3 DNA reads TGTGCCAGCAGCCTCCCGGGACGGACTGAAAAACTGTTTTTT.

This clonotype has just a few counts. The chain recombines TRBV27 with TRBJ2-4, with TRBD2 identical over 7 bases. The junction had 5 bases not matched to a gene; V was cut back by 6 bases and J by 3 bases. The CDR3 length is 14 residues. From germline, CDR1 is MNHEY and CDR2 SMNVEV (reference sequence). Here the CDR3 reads CASRGLGSKNIQYF. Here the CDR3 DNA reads TGTGCCAGCAGAGGACTAGGGAGCAAAAACATTCAGTACTTC.

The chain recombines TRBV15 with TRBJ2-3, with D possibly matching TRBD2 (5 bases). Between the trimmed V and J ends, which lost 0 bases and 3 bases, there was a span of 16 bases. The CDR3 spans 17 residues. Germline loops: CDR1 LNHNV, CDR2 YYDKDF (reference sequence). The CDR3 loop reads CATSRDPDYISTDTQYF. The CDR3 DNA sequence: TGTGCCACCAGCAGAGATCCCGACTATATCAGTACAGATACGCAGTATTTT.

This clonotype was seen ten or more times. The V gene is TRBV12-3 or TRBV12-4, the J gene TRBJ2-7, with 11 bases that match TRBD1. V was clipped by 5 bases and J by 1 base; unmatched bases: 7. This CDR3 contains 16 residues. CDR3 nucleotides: TGTGCCAGCAGTGAGTGGGACAGGGGGAAGTCCTACGAGCAGTACTTC. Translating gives CASSEWDRGKSYEQYF.

This CDR3 reads CASSLLSSTSTDTQYF. The CDR3 DNA reads as TGTGCCAGCAGCTTACTGTCTTCTACTAGCACAGATACGCAGTATTTT. This rearrangement joins TRBV7-2 to TRBJ2-3; unclear D gene. Germline-derived CDR1 and CDR2 are SGHTA and FQGNSA. Trimming stripped 2 bases from V and 0 bases from J, with 12 bases between. This CDR3 comprises 16 residues.

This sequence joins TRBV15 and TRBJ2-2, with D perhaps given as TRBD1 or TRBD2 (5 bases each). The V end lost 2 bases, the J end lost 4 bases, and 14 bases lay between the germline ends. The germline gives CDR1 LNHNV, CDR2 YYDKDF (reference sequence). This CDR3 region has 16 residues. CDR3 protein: CATSRLDRDPTGELFF. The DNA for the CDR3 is TGTGCCACCAGCAGACTGGATCGGGACCCCACCGGGGAGCTGTTTTTT.

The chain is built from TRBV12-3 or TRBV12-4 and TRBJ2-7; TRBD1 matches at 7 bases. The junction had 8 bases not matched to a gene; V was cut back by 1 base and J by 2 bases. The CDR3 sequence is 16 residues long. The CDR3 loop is CASSLGPTGIPYEQYF. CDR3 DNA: TGTGCCAGCAGTTTAGGGCCGACAGGGATTCCCTACGAGCAGTACTTC.

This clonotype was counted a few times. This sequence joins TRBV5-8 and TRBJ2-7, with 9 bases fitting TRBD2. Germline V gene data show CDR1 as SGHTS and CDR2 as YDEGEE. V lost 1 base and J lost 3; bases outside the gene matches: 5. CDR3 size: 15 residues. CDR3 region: CASSLRLAVLYEQYF. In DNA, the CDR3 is TGTGCCAGCAGCTTGAGACTAGCGGTACTCTACGAGCAGTACTTC.

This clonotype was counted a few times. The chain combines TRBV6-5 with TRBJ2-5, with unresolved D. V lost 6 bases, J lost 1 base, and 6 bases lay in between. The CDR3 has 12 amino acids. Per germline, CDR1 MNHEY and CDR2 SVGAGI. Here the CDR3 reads CASRGFQETQYF. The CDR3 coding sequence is TGTGCCAGCAGGGGATTCCAAGAGACCCAGTACTTC.

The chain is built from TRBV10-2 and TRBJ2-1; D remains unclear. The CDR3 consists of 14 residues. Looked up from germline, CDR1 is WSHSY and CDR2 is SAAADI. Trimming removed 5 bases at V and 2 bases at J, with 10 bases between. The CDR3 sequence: CASSRVFPYNEQFF. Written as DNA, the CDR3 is TGCGCCAGCAGTCGGGTCTTTCCCTACAATGAGCAGTTCTTC.

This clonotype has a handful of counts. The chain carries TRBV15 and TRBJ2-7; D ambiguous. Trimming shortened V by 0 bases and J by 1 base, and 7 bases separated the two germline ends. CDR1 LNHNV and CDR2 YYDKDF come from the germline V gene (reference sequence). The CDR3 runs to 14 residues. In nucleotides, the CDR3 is TGTGCCACCAGCAGAGAGGTCAGGTCCTACGAGCAGTACTTC. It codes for CATSREVRSYEQYF.

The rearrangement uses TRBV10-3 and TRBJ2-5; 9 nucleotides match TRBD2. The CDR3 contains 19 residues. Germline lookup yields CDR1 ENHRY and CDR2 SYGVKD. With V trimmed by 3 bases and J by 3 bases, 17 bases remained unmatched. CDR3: CAISDPFERASGTKETQYF. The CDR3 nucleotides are TGTGCCATCAGTGATCCCTTTGAGCGGGCTAGCGGGACAAAAGAGACCCAGTACTTC.

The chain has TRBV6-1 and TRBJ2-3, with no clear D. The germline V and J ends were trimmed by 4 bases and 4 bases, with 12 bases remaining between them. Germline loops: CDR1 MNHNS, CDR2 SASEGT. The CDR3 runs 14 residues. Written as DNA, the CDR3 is TGTGCCAGCAGTGCCACCGGACCTGCAGATACGCAGTATTTT. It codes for CASSATGPADTQYF.

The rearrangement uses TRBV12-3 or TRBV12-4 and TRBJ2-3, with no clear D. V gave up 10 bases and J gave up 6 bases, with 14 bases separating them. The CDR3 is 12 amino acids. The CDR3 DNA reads TGTGCCAACAGCTATCGGGTGGATACGCAGTATTTT. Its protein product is CANSYRVDTQYF.

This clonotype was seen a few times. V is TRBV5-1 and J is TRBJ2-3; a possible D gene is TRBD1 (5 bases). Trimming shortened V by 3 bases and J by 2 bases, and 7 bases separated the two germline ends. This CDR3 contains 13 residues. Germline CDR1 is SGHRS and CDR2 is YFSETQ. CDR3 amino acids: CASSWGITDTQYF. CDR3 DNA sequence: TGCGCCAGCAGCTGGGGCATCACAGATACGCAGTATTTT.

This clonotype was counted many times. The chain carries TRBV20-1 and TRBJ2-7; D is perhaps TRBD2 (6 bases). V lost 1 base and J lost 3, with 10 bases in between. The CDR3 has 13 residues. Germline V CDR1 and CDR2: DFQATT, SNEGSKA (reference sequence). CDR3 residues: CSARARDRYEQYF. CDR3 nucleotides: TGCAGTGCTAGAGCGCGGGACCGCTACGAGCAGTACTTC.

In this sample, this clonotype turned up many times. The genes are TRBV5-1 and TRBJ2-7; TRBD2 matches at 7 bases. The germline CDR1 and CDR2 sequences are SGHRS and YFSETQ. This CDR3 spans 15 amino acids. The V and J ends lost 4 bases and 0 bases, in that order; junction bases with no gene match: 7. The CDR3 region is CASSENAGVSYEQYF. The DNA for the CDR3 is TGCGCCAGCAGCGAGAATGCGGGGGTCTCCTACGAGCAGTACTTC. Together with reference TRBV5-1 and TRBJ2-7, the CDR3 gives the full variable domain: KAGVTQTPRYLIKTRGQQVTLSCSPISGHRSVSWYQQTPGQGLQFLFEYFSETQRNKGNFPGRFSGRQFSNSRSEMNVSTLELGDSALYLCASSENAGVSYEQYFGPGTRLTVT.

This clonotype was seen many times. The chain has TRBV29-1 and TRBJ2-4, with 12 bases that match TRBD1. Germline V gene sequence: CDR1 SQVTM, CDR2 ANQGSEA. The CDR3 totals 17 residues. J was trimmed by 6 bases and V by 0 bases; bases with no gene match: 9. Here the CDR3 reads CSVEEFTRDRGRNIQYF. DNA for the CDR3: TGCAGCGTTGAAGAATTTACGAGGGACAGGGGGCGAAACATTCAGTACTTC. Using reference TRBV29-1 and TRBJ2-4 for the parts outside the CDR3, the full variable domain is SAVISQKPSRDICQRGTSLTIQCQVDSQVTMMFWYRQQPGQSLTLIATANQGSEATYESGFVIDKFPISRPNLTFSTLTVSNMSPEDSSIYLCSVEEFTRDRGRNIQYFGAGTRLSVL.

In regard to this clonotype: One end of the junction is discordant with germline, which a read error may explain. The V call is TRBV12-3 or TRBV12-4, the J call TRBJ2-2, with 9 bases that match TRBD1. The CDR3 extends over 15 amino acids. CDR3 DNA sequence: TGTGCCAGTAGTTCAGCGCGGACAGGGGCCGGGGAGCTGTTTTTT. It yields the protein CASSSARTGAGELFF.

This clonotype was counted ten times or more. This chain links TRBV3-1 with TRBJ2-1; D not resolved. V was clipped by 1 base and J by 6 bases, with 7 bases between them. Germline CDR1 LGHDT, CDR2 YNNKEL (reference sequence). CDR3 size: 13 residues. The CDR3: CASSQAFGNEQFF. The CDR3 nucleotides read TGTGCCAGCAGCCAAGCCTTCGGCAATGAGCAGTTCTTC.

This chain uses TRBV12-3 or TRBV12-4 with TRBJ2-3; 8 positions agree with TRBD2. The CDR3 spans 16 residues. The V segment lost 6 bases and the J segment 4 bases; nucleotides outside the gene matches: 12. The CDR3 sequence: CASRSAGLGSADTQYF. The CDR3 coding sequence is TGTGCCAGCAGATCAGCGGGACTAGGCTCCGCAGATACGCAGTATTTT.

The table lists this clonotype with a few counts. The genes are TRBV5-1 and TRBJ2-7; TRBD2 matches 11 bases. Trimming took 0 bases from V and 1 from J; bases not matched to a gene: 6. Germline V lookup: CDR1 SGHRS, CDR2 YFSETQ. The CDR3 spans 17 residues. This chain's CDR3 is CASSLGISSGRSYEQYF. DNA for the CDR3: TGCGCCAGCAGCTTGGGAATATCTAGCGGGAGGTCCTACGAGCAGTACTTC.

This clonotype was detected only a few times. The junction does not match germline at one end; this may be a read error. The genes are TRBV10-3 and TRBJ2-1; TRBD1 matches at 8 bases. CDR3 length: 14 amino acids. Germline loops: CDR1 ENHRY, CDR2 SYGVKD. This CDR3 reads CAISESDRVNAQFF. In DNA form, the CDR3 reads TGTGCCATCAGTGAGTCGGACAGGGTCAATGCGCAGTTCTTC.

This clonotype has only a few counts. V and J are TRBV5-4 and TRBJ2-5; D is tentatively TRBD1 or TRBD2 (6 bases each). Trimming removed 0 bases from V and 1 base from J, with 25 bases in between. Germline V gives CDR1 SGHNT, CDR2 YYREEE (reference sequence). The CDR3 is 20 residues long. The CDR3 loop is CASSLALGTGRWALQETQYF. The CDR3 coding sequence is TGTGCCAGCAGCTTGGCCCTTGGAACAGGGAGGTGGGCTCTCCAAGAGACCCAGTACTTC.

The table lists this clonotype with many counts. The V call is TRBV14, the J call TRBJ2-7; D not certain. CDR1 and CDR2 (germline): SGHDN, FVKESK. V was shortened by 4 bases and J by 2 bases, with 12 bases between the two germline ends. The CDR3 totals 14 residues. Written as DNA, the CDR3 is TGTGCCAGCAGCCGCCGGCTAGGCCCCTACGAGCAGTACTTC. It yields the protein CASSRRLGPYEQYF.

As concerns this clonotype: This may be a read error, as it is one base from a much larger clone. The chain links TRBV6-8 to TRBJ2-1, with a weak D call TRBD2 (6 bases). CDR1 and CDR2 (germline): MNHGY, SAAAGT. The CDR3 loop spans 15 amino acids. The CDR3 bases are TGTGCCAGCAGTTACGAAAAGGGGAGGCACAATGAGCTGTTCTTC. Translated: CASSYEKGRHNELFF.

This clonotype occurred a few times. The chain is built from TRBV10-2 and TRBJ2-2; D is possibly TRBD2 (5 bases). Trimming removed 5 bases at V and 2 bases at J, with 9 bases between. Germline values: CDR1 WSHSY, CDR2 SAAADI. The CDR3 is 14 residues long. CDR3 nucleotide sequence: TGCGCCAGCAGTTATGAGGGAAACACCGGGGAGCTGTTTTTT. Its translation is CASSYEGNTGELFF.

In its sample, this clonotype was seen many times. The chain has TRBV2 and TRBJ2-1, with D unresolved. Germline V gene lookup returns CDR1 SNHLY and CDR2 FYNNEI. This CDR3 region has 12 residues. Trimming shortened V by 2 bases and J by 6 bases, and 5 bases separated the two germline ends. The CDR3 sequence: CASSEMGNEQFF. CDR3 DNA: TGTGCCAGCAGTGAAATGGGCAATGAGCAGTTCTTC.

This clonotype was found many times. The CDR3 coding sequence is TGCGCCAGCAAGATCGAAGAGACCCAGTACTTC. Its protein product is CASKIEETQYF. The gene calls are TRBV5-1 and TRBJ2-5; D call uncertain. The V end was cut by 6 bases, the J end by 3 bases, with 6 bases between. Germline V CDR1 and CDR2: SGHRS, YFSETQ. The CDR3 is 11 residues long.

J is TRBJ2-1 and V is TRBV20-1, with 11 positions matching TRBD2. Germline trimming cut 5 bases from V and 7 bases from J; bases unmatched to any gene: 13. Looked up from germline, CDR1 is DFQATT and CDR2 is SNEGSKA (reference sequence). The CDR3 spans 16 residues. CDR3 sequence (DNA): TGCAGTGCTCTCGCACCACTAGCGGGAGCACTGAATGAGCAGTTCTTC. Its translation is CSALAPLAGALNEQFF.